This T cell receptor beta chain was sequenced in a study of lymphopenia after photon versus proton radiotherapy. Study conclusions and caveats: Photon-treated patients lost naive T cells and TCR diversity; proton-treated stayed stable. Authors raise, but do not show, better survival with proton therapy. Oligoclonal CD8+ Temra expansion after nadir drove photon patients' diversity drop.

About this clone itself: Its specificity is unknown. Other nucleotide sequences from this sample produce the same CDR3.

The data were produced by immunoSEQ multiplex PCR, yet TCRdb's version contains in-frame clones alone and is incomplete. Of approximately 30,000 clones in the sample, around 82% are singletons; the top ten hold roughly 29%. Per germline, CDR1 SGHTA and CDR2 FQGNSA. CDR3 length: 18 residues. V shed 1 base, J shed 4 bases, and the junction held 10 bases outside the gene matches. The receptor was isolated from a man aged 45-65 years with gastric cancer. The sequences come from peripheral blood, collected from a patient treated with photon-based radiotherapy. The chain employs TRBV7-2 and TRBJ2-2, with 9 positions matching TRBD2. The CDR3 is CASSLDPAGGSSTGELFF. In DNA form, the CDR3 reads TGTGCCAGCAGCTTAGATCCCGCGGGGGGGTCAAGCACCGGGGAGCTGTTTTTT. The full variable domain, with the rest looked up from reference TRBV7-2 and TRBJ2-2, is GAGVSQSPSNKVTEKGKDVELRCDPISGHTALYWYRQSLGQGLEFLIYFQGNSAPDKSGLPSDRFSAERTGGSVSTLTIQRTQQEDSAVYLCASSLDPAGGSSTGELFFGEGSRLTVL.